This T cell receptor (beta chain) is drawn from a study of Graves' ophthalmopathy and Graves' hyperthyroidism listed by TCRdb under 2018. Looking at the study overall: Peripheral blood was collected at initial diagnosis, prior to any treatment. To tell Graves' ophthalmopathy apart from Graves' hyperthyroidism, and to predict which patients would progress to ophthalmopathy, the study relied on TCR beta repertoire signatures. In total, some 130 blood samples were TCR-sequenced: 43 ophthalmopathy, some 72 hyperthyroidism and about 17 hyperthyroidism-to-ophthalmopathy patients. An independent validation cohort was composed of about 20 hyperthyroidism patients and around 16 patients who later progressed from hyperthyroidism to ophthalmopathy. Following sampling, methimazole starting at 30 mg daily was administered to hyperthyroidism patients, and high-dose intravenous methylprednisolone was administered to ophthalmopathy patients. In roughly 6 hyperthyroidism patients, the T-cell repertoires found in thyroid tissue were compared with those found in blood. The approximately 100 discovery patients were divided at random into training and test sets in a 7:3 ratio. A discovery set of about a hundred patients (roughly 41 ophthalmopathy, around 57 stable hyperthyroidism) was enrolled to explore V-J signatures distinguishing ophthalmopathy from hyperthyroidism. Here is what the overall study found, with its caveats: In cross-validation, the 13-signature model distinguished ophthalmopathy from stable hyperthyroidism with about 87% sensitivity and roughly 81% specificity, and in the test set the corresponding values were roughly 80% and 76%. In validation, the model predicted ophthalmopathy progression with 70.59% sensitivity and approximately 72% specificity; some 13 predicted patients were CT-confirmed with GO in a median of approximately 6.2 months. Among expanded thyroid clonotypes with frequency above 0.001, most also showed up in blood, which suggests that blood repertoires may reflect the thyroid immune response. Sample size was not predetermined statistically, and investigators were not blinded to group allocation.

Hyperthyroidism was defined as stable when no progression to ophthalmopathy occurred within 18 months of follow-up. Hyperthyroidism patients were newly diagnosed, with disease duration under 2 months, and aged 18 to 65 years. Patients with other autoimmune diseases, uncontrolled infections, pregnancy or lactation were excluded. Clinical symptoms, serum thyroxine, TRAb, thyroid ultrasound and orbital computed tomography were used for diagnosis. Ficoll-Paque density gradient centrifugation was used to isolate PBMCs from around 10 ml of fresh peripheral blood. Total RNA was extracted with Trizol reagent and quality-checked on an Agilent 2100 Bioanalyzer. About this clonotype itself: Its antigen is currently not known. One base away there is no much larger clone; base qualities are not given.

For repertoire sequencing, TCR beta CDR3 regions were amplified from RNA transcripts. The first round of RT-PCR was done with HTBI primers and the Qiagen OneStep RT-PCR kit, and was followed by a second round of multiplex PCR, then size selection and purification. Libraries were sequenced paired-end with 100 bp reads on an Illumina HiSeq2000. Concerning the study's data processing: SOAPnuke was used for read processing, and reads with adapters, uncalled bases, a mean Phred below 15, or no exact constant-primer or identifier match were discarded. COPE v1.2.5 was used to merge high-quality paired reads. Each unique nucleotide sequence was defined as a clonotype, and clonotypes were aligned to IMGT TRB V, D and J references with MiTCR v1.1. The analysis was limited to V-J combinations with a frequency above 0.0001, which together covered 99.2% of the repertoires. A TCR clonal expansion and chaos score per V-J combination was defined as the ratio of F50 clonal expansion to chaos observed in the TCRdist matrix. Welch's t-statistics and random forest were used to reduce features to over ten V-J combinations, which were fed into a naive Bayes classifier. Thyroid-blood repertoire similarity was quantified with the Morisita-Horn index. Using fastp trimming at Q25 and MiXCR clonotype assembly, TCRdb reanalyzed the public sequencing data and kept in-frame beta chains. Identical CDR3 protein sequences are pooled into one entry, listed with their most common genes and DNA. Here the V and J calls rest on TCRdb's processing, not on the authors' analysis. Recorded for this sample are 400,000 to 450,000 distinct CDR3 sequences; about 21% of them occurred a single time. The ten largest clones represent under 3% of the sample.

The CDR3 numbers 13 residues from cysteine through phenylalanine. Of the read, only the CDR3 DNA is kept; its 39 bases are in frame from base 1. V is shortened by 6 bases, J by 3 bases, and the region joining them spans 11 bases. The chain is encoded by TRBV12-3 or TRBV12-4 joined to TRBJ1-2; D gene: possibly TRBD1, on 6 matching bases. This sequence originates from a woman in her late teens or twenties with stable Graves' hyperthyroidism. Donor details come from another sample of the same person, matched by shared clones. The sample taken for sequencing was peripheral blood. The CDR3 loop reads CASRTGGHYGYTF. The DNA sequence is TGTGCCAGCAGGACGGGGGGGCACTATGGCTACACCTTC.